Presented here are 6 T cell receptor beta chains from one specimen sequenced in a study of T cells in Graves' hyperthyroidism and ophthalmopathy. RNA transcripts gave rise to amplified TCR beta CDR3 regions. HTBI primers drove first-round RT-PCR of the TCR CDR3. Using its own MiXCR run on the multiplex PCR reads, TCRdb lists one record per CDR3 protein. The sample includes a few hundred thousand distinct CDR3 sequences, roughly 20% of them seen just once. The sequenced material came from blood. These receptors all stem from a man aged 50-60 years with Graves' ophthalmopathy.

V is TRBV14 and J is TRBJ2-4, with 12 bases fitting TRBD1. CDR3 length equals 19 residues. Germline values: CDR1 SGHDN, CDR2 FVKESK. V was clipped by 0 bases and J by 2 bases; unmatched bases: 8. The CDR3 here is CASSQDWVGTGGPKNIQYF. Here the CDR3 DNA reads TGTGCCAGCAGCCAAGATTGGGTGGGGACAGGGGGCCCCAAAAACATTCAGTACTTC.

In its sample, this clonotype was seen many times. This CDR3 is CASSLSRGHGETQYF. The CDR3 region has the DNA TGTGCCAGCAGTTTGTCGAGGGGGCATGGGGAGACCCAGTACTTC. The rearrangement uses TRBV27 and TRBJ2-5; 7 bases match TRBD1. Germline V CDR1 and CDR2: MNHEY, SMNVEV (reference sequence). The CDR3 has 15 residues. With V trimmed by 3 bases and J by 5 bases, 9 bases remained unmatched.

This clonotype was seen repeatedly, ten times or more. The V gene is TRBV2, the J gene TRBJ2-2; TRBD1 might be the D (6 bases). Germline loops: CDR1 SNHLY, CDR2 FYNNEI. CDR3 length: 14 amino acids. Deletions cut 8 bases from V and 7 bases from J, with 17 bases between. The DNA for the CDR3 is TGTGCCAGCCGACAGGAAAGAAGGGGCGGGGAGCTGTTTTTT. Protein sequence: CASRQERRGGELFF.

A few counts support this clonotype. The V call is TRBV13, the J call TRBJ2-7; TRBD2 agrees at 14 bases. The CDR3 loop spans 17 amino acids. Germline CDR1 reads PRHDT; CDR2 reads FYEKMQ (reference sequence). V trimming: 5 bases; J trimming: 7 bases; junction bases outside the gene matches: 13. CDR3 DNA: TGTGCCAGCAGCCCTAGGAGGACTAGCGGGAGGTCGGGGGAGCAGTACTTC. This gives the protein CASSPRRTSGRSGEQYF.

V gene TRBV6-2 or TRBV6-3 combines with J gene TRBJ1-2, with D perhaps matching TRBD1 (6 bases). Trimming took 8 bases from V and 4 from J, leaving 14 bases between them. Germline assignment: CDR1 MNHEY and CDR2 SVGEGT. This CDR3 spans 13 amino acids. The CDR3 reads CASLRQAGYGYTF. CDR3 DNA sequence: TGTGCCAGCCTTCGACAGGCGGGCTATGGCTACACCTTC.

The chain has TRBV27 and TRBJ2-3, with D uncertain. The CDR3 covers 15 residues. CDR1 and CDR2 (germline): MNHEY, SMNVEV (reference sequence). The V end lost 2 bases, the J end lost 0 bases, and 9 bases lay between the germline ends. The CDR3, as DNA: TGTGCCAGCAGTTTAATTGTTACCAGCACAGATACGCAGTATTTT. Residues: CASSLIVTSTDTQYF.